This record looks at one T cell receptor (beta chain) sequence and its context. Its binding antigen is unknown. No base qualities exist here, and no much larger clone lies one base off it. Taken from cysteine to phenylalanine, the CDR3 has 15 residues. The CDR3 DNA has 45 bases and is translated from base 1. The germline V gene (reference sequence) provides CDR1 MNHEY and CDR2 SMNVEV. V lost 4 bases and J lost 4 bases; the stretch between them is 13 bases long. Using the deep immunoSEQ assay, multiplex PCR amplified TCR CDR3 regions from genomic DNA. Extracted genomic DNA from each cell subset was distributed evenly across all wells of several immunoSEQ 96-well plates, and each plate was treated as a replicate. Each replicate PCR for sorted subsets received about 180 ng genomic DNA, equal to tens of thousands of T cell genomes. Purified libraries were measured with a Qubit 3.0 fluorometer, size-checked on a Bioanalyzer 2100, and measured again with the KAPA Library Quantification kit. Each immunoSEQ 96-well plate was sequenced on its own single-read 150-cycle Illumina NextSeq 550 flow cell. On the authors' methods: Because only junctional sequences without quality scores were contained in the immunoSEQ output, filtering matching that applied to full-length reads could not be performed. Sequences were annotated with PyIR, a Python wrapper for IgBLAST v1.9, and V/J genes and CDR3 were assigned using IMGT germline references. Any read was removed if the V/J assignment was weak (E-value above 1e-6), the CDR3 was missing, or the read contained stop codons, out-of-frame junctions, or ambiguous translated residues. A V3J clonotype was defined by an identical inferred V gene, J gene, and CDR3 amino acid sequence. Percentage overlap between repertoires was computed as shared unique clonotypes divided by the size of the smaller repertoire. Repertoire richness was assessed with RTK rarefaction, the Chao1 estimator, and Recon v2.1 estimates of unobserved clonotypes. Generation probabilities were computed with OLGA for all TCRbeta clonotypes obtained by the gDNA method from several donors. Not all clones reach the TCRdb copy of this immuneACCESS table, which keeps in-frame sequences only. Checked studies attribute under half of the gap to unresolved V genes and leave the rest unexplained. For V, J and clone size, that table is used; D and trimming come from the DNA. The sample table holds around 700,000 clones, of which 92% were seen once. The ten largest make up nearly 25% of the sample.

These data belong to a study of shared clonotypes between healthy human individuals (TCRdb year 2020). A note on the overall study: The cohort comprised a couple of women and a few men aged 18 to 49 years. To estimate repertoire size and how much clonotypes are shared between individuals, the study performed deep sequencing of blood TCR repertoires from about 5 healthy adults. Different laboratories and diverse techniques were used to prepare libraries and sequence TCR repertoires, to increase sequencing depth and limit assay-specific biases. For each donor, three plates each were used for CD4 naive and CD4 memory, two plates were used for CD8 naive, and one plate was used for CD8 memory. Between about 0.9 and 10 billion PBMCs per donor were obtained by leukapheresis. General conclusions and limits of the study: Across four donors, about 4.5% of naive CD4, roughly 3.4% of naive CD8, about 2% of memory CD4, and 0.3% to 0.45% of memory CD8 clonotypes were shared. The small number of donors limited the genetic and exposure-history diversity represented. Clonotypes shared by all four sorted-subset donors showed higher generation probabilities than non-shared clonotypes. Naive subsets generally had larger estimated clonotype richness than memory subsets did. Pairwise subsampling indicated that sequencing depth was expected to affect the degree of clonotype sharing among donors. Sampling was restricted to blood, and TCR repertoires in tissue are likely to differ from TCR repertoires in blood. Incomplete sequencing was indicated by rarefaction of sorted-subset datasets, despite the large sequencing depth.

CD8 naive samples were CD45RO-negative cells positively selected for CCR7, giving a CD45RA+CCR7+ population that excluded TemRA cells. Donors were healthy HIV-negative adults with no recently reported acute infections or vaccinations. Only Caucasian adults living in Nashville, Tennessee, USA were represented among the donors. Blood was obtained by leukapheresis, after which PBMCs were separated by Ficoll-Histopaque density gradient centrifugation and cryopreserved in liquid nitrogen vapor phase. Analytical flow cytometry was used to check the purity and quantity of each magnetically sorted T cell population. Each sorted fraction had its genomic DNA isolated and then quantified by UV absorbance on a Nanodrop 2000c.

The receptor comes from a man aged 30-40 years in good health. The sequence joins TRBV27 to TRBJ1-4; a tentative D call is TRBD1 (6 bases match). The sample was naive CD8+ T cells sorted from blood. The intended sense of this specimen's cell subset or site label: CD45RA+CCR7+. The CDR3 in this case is CASSSLDSYNEKLFF. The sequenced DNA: TGTGCCAGCAGTTCTCTGGACAGCTATAATGAAAAACTGTTTTTT.